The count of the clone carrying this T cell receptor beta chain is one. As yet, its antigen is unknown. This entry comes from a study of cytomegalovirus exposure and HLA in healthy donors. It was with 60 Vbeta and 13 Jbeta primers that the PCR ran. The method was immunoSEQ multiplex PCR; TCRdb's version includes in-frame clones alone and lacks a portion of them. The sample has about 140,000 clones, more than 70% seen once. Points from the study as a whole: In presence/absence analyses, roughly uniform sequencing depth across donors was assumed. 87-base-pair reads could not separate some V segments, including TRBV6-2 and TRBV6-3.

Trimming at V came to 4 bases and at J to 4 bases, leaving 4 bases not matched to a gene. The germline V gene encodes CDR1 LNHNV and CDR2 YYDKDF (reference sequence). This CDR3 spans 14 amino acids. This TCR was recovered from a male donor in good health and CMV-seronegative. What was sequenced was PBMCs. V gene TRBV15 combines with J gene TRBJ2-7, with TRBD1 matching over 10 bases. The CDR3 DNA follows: TGTGCCACCAGCACTCGACAGGGGGCTTACGAGCAGTACTTC. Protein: CATSTRQGAYEQYF.